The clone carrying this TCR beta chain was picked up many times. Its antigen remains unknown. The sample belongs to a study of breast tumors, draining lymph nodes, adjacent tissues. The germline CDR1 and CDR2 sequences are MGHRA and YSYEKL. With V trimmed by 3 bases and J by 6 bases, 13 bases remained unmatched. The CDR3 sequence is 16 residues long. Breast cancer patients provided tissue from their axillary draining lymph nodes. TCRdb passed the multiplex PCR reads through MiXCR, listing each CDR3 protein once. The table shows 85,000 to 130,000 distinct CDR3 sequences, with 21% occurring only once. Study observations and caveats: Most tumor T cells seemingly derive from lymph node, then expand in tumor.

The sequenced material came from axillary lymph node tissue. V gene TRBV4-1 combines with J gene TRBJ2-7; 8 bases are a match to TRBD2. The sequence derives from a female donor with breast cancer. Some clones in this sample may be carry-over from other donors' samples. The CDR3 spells CASSHPVGSGASEQYF. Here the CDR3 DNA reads TGCGCCAGCAGCCACCCCGTAGGTAGCGGGGCCTCCGAGCAGTACTTC.